The 25 T cell receptor beta chains given below trace back to one sample, sequenced in a study of early T cells in non-severe SARS-CoV-2 infection. TCRdb analysed the 5' RACE reads with MiXCR anew, one entry per CDR3 protein. The sample contains about 80,000 distinct CDR3 sequences, 10% to 15% of which appear only once. Source material: whole blood. The receptors derive from an adult who was a healthcare worker with PCR-confirmed SARS-CoV-2 infection or an uninfected control (not recorded which).

This chain links TRBV18 with TRBJ1-1; D unresolved. The CDR3 contains 15 residues. Germline V lookup: CDR1 KGHSH, CDR2 LQKENI. Trimming removed 0 bases at V and 3 bases at J, with 11 bases between. The CDR3 is CASSPPASLDTEAFF. In nucleotides, the CDR3 is TGTGCCAGCTCACCACCGGCCAGCCTGGACACTGAAGCTTTCTTT.

The rearrangement links TRBV28 to TRBJ2-4; D gene uncertain. The V gene's germline CDR1 is MDHEN and CDR2 SYDVKM. The V end was cut by 6 bases, the J end by 0 bases, with 6 bases between. CDR3 size: 13 residues. As DNA, the CDR3 is TGTGCCAGCAGGACTGTAGCCAAAAACATTCAGTACTTC. Encoded protein: CASRTVAKNIQYF.

The rearrangement links TRBV5-1 to TRBJ2-6, with a possible D match to TRBD1 (6 bases). Germline CDR1 is SGHRS and CDR2 is YFSETQ. This CDR3 contains 16 residues. V lost 7 bases to trimming and J lost 0 bases, with 14 bases between them. This CDR3 reads CASSLLGGSGANVLTF. The CDR3 nucleotides read TGCGCCAGCTCATTATTAGGGGGCTCTGGGGCCAACGTCCTGACTTTC. Full variable domain (missing parts from reference TRBV5-1 and TRBJ2-6): KAGVTQTPRYLIKTRGQQVTLSCSPISGHRSVSWYQQTPGQGLQFLFEYFSETQRNKGNFPGRFSGRQFSNSRSEMNVSTLELGDSALYLCASSLLGGSGANVLTFGAGSRLTVL.

The V call is TRBV12-5, the J call TRBJ2-7; D unclear. Trimming cost V 4 bases and J 4 bases, with 11 bases left between them. Germline CDR1 reads LGHNT; CDR2 reads FRNRAP. This CDR3 comprises 13 residues. The CDR3 DNA sequence: TGTGCTAGTGGTTCTGGTCTCCAGTACGAGCAGTACTTC. Translation gives CASGSGLQYEQYF.

This chain connects TRBV3-1 to TRBJ2-1, with 15 bases identical to TRBD2. The CDR3 has 19 amino acids. Trimming cost V 3 bases and J 4 bases; bases outside gene matches: 10. Germline V gene data show CDR1 as LGHDT and CDR2 as YNNKEL (reference sequence). The DNA for the CDR3 is TGTGCCAGCAGCCAGAAGGGACTAGCGGGAGGCTTACTATACAATGAGCAGTTCTTC. It encodes CASSQKGLAGGLLYNEQFF.

The V gene is TRBV6-6, the J gene TRBJ1-3; D is perhaps TRBD1 (5 bases). Trimming removed 6 bases from V and 3 bases from J, with 12 bases in between. This CDR3 has 14 amino acids. Germline CDR1 reads MNHNY; CDR2 reads SVGAGI (reference sequence). CDR3 bases: TGTGCCAGCAGCCTTCGGGGGGGTGGAAACACCATATATTTT. It is translated as CASSLRGGGNTIYF.

This clonotype was detected only a few times. The V call is TRBV2, the J call TRBJ2-1, with D perhaps TRBD1 (5 bases). The CDR3 has 13 residues. Deletions cut 7 bases from V and 3 bases from J, with 10 bases between. The germline gives CDR1 SNHLY, CDR2 FYNNEI. The CDR3, as DNA: TGTGCCAGCAAGGGCCAGGGCTACAATGAGCAGTTCTTC. This sequence encodes CASKGQGYNEQFF.

By share, this clonotype counts as medium-sized. The J gene is TRBJ2-5, the V gene TRBV12-3 or TRBV12-4; the D gene is possibly TRBD2 (5 bases). Trimming removed 5 bases at V and 1 base at J, with 8 bases between. The length of the CDR3 is 13 residues. In DNA, the CDR3 is TGTGCCAGCAGTAGTCGGGGCCAAGAGACCCAGTACTTC. Translating it yields CASSSRGQETQYF.

This clonotype was seen a handful of times. The chain combines TRBV7-9 with TRBJ2-7; D gene unclear. The V and J ends lost 5 bases and 2 bases respectively, with 10 bases between them. The CDR3 contains 13 residues. The V gene's germline CDR1 is SEHNR and CDR2 FQNEAQ (reference sequence). CDR3 in amino acids: CASSPTGTYEQYF. CDR3 DNA sequence: TGTGCCAGCAGCCCGACTGGTACCTACGAGCAGTACTTC. The full variable domain, its missing parts supplied by reference TRBV7-9 and TRBJ2-7, is DTGVSQNPRHKITKRGQNVTFRCDPISEHNRLYWYRQTLGQGPEFLTYFQNEAQLEKSRLLSDRFSAERPKGSFSTLEIQRTEQGDSAMYLCASSPTGTYEQYFGPGTRLTVT.

V is TRBV12-3 or TRBV12-4 and J is TRBJ1-2; no definite D call. With 7 bases removed from V and 10 bases from J, the gap between germline ends came to 19 bases. This CDR3 has 13 amino acids. The CDR3 DNA is TGTGCCAGCACTAATCTCGGCTATGGAGACTACACCTTC. Translating it yields CASTNLGYGDYTF.

The V and J genes are TRBV28 and TRBJ1-1; tentatively, D is TRBD1 (5 bases). Germline V gives CDR1 MDHEN, CDR2 SYDVKM. This CDR3 comprises 13 residues. V lost 7 bases and J lost 0, with 9 bases in between. The CDR3, as DNA: TGTGCCAGCACCACGGACATGAACACTGAAGCTTTCTTT. It yields the protein CASTTDMNTEAFF.

To note about this clonotype: Sequence at one end of the junction differs from germline and may be a read error. The chain links TRBV29-1 to TRBJ2-3; D is possibly TRBD1 (5 bases). The CDR3 has 13 amino acids. CDR1 and CDR2 from the germline V gene are SQVTM and ANQGSEA. CDR3 nucleotides: TGCAGCGTTCAGGGTCGGGTGACAGATATGCAGTATTTT. Its translation is CSVQGRVTDMQYF.

Regarding this clonotype: Its ends do not fully match the called genes, so a read error is possible. The V gene is TRBV3-1, the J gene TRBJ1-1; 7 nucleotides line up with TRBD1. The germline CDR1 and CDR2 sequences are LGHDT and YNNKEL (reference sequence). The CDR3 is 14 amino acids. The CDR3 loop reads CASSQGRGTDGGGF. The CDR3 coding sequence is TGTGCCAGCAGCCAAGGTCGAGGGACAGATGGGGGTGGCTTT.

The table lists this clonotype with a few counts. This chain links TRBV6-6 with TRBJ1-6; tentative D call: TRBD1 (5 bases). CDR1 is MNHNY and CDR2 is SVGAGI in the germline V gene (reference sequence). V shed 5 bases and J shed 7 bases, with 9 bases lying between them. The CDR3 length is 13 residues. The CDR3 nucleotides are TGTGCCAGCAGTCCGGGACCAAATTCACCCCTCCACTTT. Translated, it gives CASSPGPNSPLHF.

This clonotype occurred a few times. This chain links TRBV7-2 with TRBJ1-2; TRBD1 is a possible D gene (5 bases). The CDR3 sequence is 20 residues long. The ends were cut back, 1 base at V and 0 bases at J, with 24 bases in the middle. Germline values: CDR1 SGHTA, CDR2 FQGNSA. CDR3 in amino acids: CASSLVASWGQAAANYGYTF. The CDR3 DNA follows: TGTGCCAGCAGCTTAGTAGCCTCATGGGGCCAAGCTGCGGCTAACTATGGCTACACCTTC.

Comment on this clonotype: Germline is not matched at one junction end, which may reflect a read error. The J gene is TRBJ2-7, the V gene TRBV5-1; TRBD1 matches 8 bases. In germline, CDR1 is SGHRS, CDR2 YFSETQ. The CDR3 covers 16 residues. For the CDR3, the DNA is TGCGCCAGCAGCTTGGGGACAGGGCGAAGCTCCTACGAGCGGTACTTC. Translated, it gives CASSLGTGRSSYERYF.

This clonotype was found a few times. This rearrangement joins TRBV6-6 to TRBJ1-1; D is undetermined. The length of the CDR3 is 13 residues. Germline V gives CDR1 MNHNY, CDR2 SVGAGI (reference sequence). The V end lost 5 bases, the J end lost 1 base, and 8 bases lay between the germline ends. The DNA of the CDR3 is TGTGCCAGCAGTACCCTCGGGAACACTGAAGCTTTCTTT. Its translation is CASSTLGNTEAFF.

This chain connects TRBV20-1 to TRBJ2-1; TRBD2 might be the D (6 bases). Germline V lookup: CDR1 DFQATT, CDR2 SNEGSKA (reference sequence). The V end was cut by 0 bases, the J end by 7 bases, with 16 bases between. The CDR3 is made up of 15 amino acids. CDR3 bases: TGCAGTGCTAGAGACGCGGGGATTAGTCAGAATGAGCAGTTCTTC. It codes for CSARDAGISQNEQFF.

This chain joins TRBV11-2 and TRBJ2-7, with D hard to call. The germline V gene has CDR1 SGHAT and CDR2 FQNNGV. The CDR3 runs 18 residues. Trimming took 5 bases from V and 2 from J, leaving 25 bases between them. CDR3 coding DNA: TGTGCCAGCAGCCCTCGACCCTTGGACGGACCAGACCCCTACGAGCAGTACTTC. This encodes CASSPRPLDGPDPYEQYF.

There are a few counts of this clonotype. The chain is built from TRBV27 and TRBJ1-1; TRBD1 might be the D (6 bases). V lost 5 bases to trimming and J lost 3 bases, with 10 bases between them. There are 13 residues in the CDR3. CDR1 MNHEY and CDR2 SMNVEV come from the germline V gene (reference sequence). CDR3 coding DNA: TGTGCCAGCAGTCCCTCAGGGGACACTGAAGCTTTCTTT. It specifies CASSPSGDTEAFF.

On this clonotype: This may be a read error: a much more frequent sequence differs by one nucleotide. The rearrangement uses TRBV6-5 and TRBJ1-1; D gene uncertain. Per the germline V gene, CDR1 is MNHEY and CDR2 is SVGAGI. The CDR3 is made up of 14 amino acids. The DNA of the CDR3 is TGTGTCAGCAGTTACTCCTCCGGAAACACTGAAGCTTTCTTT. Translation: CVSSYSSGNTEAFF.

As to this clonotype: One base away lies a much larger clone, so this may be a sequencing read error. The V call is TRBV7-2, the J call TRBJ2-3, with D unresolved. The CDR3 spans 16 residues. Germline V gives CDR1 SGHTA, CDR2 FQGNSA. Trimming took off 1 base at V and 1 base at J, with 12 bases between the two ends. In DNA form, the CDR3 reads TGTGCCAGCAGCTTAGGGAGCGAGAGCCGCACAGATACGCAGTATTTT. Amino acids: CASSLGSESRTDTQYF.

This clonotype was recorded at least ten times. The chain recombines TRBV3-1 with TRBJ1-2, with D unclear. The CDR3 spans 14 residues. The V and J ends lost 2 bases and 6 bases respectively, with 13 bases between them. Germline V CDR1 and CDR2: LGHDT, YNNKEL (reference sequence). The CDR3 DNA is TGTGCCAGCAGCCAATACTTACCACGGGATGGCTACACCTTC. Translating it yields CASSQYLPRDGYTF. The whole variable domain, filled in from reference TRBV3-1 and TRBJ1-2, reads DTAVSQTPKYLVTQMGNDKSIKCEQNLGHDTMYWYKQDSKKFLKIMFSYNNKELIINETVPNRFSPKSPDKAHLNLHINSLELGDSAVYFCASSQYLPRDGYTFGSGTRLTVV.

This clonotype was picked up a small number of times. The chain joins TRBV29-1 to TRBJ2-5; D ambiguous. The germline V gene has CDR1 SQVTM and CDR2 ANQGSEA. Trimming took off 3 bases at V and 5 bases at J, with 4 bases between the two ends. The CDR3 runs to 10 residues. The CDR3, as DNA: TGCAGCGTTGACTGGGAGACCCAGTACTTC. Its translation: CSVDWETQYF.

This clonotype was recorded at least ten times. CDR3 coding DNA: TGCGCCAGCAGCGGGACTAGCATGAACACCGGGGAGCTGTTTTTT. Its protein product is CASSGTSMNTGELFF. The rearrangement uses TRBV5-1 and TRBJ2-2, with TRBD2 matching 9 bases. Germline CDR1 SGHRS, CDR2 YFSETQ. The CDR3 spans 15 residues. With V trimmed by 4 bases and J by 1 base, 2 bases remained unmatched.